This T cell receptor beta chain stems from a study of identical twins. Overall study results and limits: For out-of-frame alpha sequences shared by twins, low generation probability was in excess. The study reached conclusions through statistical analysis that was cross-sectional, not following the same donors. Models predicted too little out-of-frame TCR alpha sharing in monozygotic twins.

Template switching added a universal primer site; cDNA carried unique molecular identifiers. From the 5' RACE reads, TCRdb called clonotypes with MiXCR, one entry per CDR3 protein. This sample has 450,000 to 650,000 distinct CDR3 sequences, with more than 9% found just once. This clonotype was seen more than once but under ten times. Its antigen is not identified. The data also belong to a second study, concerning yellow fever vaccine responses in identical twins.

This clonotype was obtained from a young woman in good health. Sequencing was carried out using PBMCs.

CDR3: CASSPMVGSNTEAFF. CDR3 bases: TGTGCCAGCAGCCCGATGGTCGGGTCGAACACTGAAGCTTTCTTT. This chain connects TRBV7-9 to TRBJ1-1; D is undetermined. Germline V gene data show CDR1 as SEHNR and CDR2 as FQNEAQ (reference sequence). This CDR3 contains 15 residues. The germline V and J ends were trimmed by 5 bases and 1 base, with 14 bases remaining between them.